This T cell receptor (beta chain) was documented in a study of neurological immune-mediated disorders. This clonotype came up many times. Its antigen is not identified. Study observations and caveats: Expanded clones shared no CDR3 amino acid sequences across subjects, suggesting private repertoires in all groups. The most TCR clonal expansion was seen in HTLV-1-associated myelopathy, whereas the least was seen in multiple sclerosis, below the level in healthy controls.

Germline V gene data show CDR1 as MNHNY and CDR2 as SVGAGI (reference sequence). V lost 6 bases to trimming and J lost 8 bases; unmatched junction nucleotides: 13. The CDR3 contains 16 residues. One entry per CDR3 protein results from TCRdb running MiXCR on the 5' RACE reads. The repertoire holds over 25,000 distinct CDR3 sequences, with 20% to 25% as singletons. This chain joins TRBV6-6 and TRBJ1-6; 7 bases fit TRBD1. This sequence originates from a man over 45 with HTLV-1-associated myelopathy (HAM/TSP). The sample consisted of CD4+ T cells from blood. This CDR3 reads CASSPRGRGLDSPLHF. Here the CDR3 DNA reads TGTGCCAGCAGCCCTCGAGGCAGGGGGTTGGATTCACCCCTCCACTTT.